The entry that follows covers one TCR beta chain sequence. The antigen is undetermined. The study reverse transcribed the entire isolated RNA, so it sequenced expressed TCRB transcripts. Profiled with immunoSEQ multiplex PCR; TCRdb holds only in-frame clones, not every one. The sample includes roughly 350,000 clones, 9.6% of them seen just once. The V end lost 6 bases, the J end lost 0 bases, and 12 bases lay between the germline ends. Germline assignment: CDR1 LNHDA and CDR2 SQIVND (reference sequence). This CDR3 is 14 amino acids long. The data were taken from a study of beta chain features in type 1 diabetes. Study conclusions and caveats: No resolution was reached here on whether HLA type influences TCRB rearrangement. Type 1 diabetes patients showed a moderate but significant shortening of TCRB CDR3s in all four CD4+ subsets.

The sequence derives from a young man with type 1 diabetes. Input material: central memory CD4+ T cells from blood. The chain couples TRBV19 to TRBJ2-7, with D possibly matching TRBD1 (6 bases). The CDR3 bases are TGTGCCAGTAGGGTACGGGACACCTCCTACGAGCAGTACTTC. The encoded protein is CASRVRDTSYEQYF.